This paragraph covers one T cell receptor (beta chain) sequence. Antigen: not known. The assay was immunoSEQ multiplex PCR, and TCRdb's table has in-frame clones only and misses some. The sample lists roughly 140,000 clones; 88% were seen once. This CDR3 comprises 13 residues. Trimming pared 2 bases from V and 5 bases from J, leaving 6 bases between. The entry originates in a study of T cell responses to AZD1222 COVID-19 vaccine. Notes on the study in general: The peak T cell response came first, and repertoires were sampled only after it.

Pooled samples include second doses given at about 4 or 12 weeks. The clonotype was recovered from an adult who received the AZD1222 COVID-19 vaccine. Sequences were derived from peripheral blood, sampled 28 days after the second AZD1222 dose. This chain connects TRBV12-3 or TRBV12-4 to TRBJ2-2; weak D call: TRBD1 (6 bases). Here the CDR3 reads CASSLQGTGELFF. The CDR3 DNA reads TGTGCCAGCAGTTTACAGGGGACCGGGGAGCTGTTTTTT.